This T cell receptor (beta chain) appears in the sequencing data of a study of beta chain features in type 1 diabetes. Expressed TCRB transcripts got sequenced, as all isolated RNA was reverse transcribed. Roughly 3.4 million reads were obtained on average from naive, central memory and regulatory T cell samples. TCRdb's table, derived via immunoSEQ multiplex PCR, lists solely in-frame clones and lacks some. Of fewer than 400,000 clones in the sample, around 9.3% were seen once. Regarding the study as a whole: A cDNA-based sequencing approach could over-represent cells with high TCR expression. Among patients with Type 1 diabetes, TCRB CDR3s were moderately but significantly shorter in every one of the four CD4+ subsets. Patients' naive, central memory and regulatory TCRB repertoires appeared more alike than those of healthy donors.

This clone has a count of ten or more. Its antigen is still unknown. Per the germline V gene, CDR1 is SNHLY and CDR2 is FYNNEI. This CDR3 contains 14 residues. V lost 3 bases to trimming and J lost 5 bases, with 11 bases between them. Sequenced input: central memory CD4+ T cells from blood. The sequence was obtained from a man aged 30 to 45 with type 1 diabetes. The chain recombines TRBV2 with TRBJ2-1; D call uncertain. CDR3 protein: CASSDRTRNNEQFF. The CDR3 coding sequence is TGTGCCAGCAGTGACCGAACGCGGAACAATGAGCAGTTCTTC.